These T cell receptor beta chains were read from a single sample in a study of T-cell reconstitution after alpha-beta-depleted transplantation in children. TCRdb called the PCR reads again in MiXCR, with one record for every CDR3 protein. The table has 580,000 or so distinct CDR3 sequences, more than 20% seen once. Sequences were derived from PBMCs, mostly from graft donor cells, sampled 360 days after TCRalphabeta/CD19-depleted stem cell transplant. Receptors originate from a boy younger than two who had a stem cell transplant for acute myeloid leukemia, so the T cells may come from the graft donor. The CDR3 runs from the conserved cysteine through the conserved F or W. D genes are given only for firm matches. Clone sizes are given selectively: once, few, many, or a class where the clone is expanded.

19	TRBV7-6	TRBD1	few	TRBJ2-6	TGTGCCAGCAGCTTCGGACAGGGCGAGATTGGCTCTGGGGCCAACGTCCTGACTTTC	CASSFGQGEIGSGANVLTF
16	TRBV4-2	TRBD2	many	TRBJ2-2	TGTGCCAGCAGCCAAGAGGAGGGGAGGGACACCGGGGAGCTGTTTTTT	CASSQEEGRDTGELFF
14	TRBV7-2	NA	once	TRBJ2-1	TGTGCCAGCAGCTTAATTGGGCCCTACAATGAGCAGTTCTTC	CASSLIGPYNEQFF
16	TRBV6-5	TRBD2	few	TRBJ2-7	TGTGCCAGCAGTTACTCAATAGGGGCGGGGGCCTACGAGCAGTACTTC	CASSYSIGAGAYEQYF
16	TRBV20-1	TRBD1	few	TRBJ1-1	TGCAGTGCCAAGGACAGGGGAGGCACTAGGAACACTGAAGCTTTCTTT	CSAKDRGGTRNTEAFF
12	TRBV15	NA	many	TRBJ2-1	TGTGCCACCAGCAGAGATGGGGGTGAGCAGTTCTTC	CATSRDGGEQFF
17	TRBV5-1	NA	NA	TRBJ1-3	TGCGCCAGCAGCTTGCCACATCCGCGGCCCTCTGGAAACACCATATATTTT	CASSLPHPRPSGNTIYF
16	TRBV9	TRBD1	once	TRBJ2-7	TGTGCCAGCAGCGTAGATGCGGGACAGGGGGGCTACGAGCAGTACTTC	CASSVDAGQGGYEQYF
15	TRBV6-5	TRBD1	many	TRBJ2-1	TGTGCCAGCAGTTACACCTTCCGACAGGGTGGGGAGCAGTTCTTC	CASSYTFRQGGEQFF
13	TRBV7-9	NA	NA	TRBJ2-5	TGTGCCAGCAGCTTCGGGGCCCTAGAGACCCAGTACTTC	CASSFGALETQYF
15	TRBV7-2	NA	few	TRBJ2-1	TGTGCCAGCAGCCCACGACTCGTCTCTTACAATGAGCAGTTCTTC	CASSPRLVSYNEQFF
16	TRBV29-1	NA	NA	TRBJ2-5	TGCAGCGTTGAAGATCTGTACACCCTGGGGGTAGAGACCCAGTACTTC	CSVEDLYTLGVETQYF
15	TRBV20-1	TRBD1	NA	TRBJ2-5	TGCAGTGCTAGAGGTCGACAGGGCGGGTGGGAGACCCAGTACTTC	CSARGRQGGWETQYF
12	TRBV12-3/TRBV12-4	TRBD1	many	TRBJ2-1	TGTGCCAGCAGGGGACAGTACAATGAGCAGTTCTTC	CASRGQYNEQFF